Below, one T cell receptor (beta chain) is given with its context. This entry belongs to a study of blood T cell repertoires in COVID-19. TCRdb keeps only in-frame clones here, not all; method: immunoSEQ multiplex PCR. The table includes 300,000 or so clones, approximately 88% detected once. Germline V gene sequence: CDR1 SGHNT, CDR2 YYREEE (reference sequence). With V trimmed by 4 bases and J by 2 bases, 5 bases remained unmatched. This CDR3 comprises 14 residues. The receptor was derived from a woman younger than 45 who had recovered from COVID-19. The rearrangement joins TRBV5-4 to TRBJ2-7, with 8 bases lining up with TRBD1. Sequenced input: peripheral blood. The CDR3 bases are TGTGCCAGCAGCCCCACAGGGGGAGCCTACGAGCAGTACTTC. Encoded protein: CASSPTGGAYEQYF. Full variable domain (outside the CDR3, taken from reference TRBV5-4 and TRBJ2-7): ETGVTQSPTHLIKTRGQQVTLRCSSQSGHNTVSWYQQALGQGPQFIFQYYREEENGRGNFPPRFSGLQFPNYSSELNVNALELDDSALYLCASSPTGGAYEQYFGPGTRLTVT.